Presented here are 16 T cell receptor beta chains from one specimen sequenced in a study of T cell repertoires in cytomegalovirus infection. MiXCR was run by TCRdb on the reads, yielding one entry per CDR3 protein. The sample carries some 350,000 distinct CDR3 sequences, just under 35% recorded once. Their cognate antigens are unknown. Sequences were derived from cultured PBMCs, sampled from culture after CMV antigen stimulation. These receptors came from a human donor in good health (CMV status not recorded). Some clones in this sample may be carry-over from other donors' samples.

This clonotype appeared a single time. The chain links TRBV5-1 to TRBJ2-3; no clear D. Germline loops: CDR1 SGHRS, CDR2 YFSETQ. This CDR3 has 15 residues. With 0 bases removed from V and 0 bases from J, the gap between germline ends came to 8 bases. CDR3 in DNA: TGCGCCAGCAGCTTGGGAATACAGAGCACAGATACGCAGTATTTT. Its protein product is CASSLGIQSTDTQYF.

This clonotype was recorded many times. V gene TRBV10-1 combines with J gene TRBJ2-2; TRBD1 is a possible D gene (6 bases). The CDR3 runs to 15 residues. V was clipped by 4 bases and J by 5 bases, with 14 bases between them. CDR1 WNHNN and CDR2 SYGVQD come from the germline V gene (reference sequence). The CDR3 region has the DNA TGCGCCAGCAGTGCATACAGGGATAATACCGGGGAGCTGTTTTTT. This encodes CASSAYRDNTGELFF.

The V and J genes are TRBV19 and TRBJ2-1, with 10 nucleotides matching TRBD2. This CDR3 comprises 17 residues. In germline, CDR1 is LNHDA, CDR2 SQIVND (reference sequence). V lost 6 bases to trimming and J lost 8 bases; unmatched junction nucleotides: 16. CDR3 sequence reads: CASRPSPLAGVTDEQFF. The CDR3 region has the DNA TGTGCCAGTAGACCATCCCCGCTAGCGGGAGTGACGGATGAGCAGTTCTTC. Complete variable domain (other parts from reference TRBV19 and TRBJ2-1): DGGITQSPKYLFRKEGQNVTLSCEQNLNHDAMYWYRQDPGQGLRLIYYSQIVNDFQKGDIAEGYSVSREKKESFPLTVTSAQKNPTAFYLCASRPSPLAGVTDEQFFGPGTRLTVL.

This clonotype has more than one count but fewer than ten. The chain couples TRBV5-5 to TRBJ2-2, with D possibly TRBD1 on 6 matching bases. The germline V gene encodes CDR1 SGHKS and CDR2 YYEKEE (reference sequence). V lost 0 bases to trimming and J lost 4 bases, with 19 bases between them. The CDR3 loop spans 18 amino acids. CDR3 sequence (DNA): TGTGCCAGCAGCTTGGCCCGGTGGGGGCGAACCTTCACCGGGGAGCTGTTTTTT. It specifies CASSLARWGRTFTGELFF.

The chain joins TRBV11-2 to TRBJ2-2, with D perhaps being TRBD1 or TRBD2 (6 bases each). Germline V gives CDR1 SGHAT, CDR2 FQNNGV. This CDR3 contains 15 residues. Trimming pared 5 bases from V and 5 bases from J, leaving 15 bases between. CDR3 sequence: CASSPLRGQTGELFF. The CDR3 DNA follows: TGTGCCAGCAGCCCCTTACGGGGGCAAACCGGGGAGCTGTTTTTT.

This clonotype was picked up a small number of times. The chain carries TRBV7-2 and TRBJ2-1, with 14 bases identical to TRBD2. Germline CDR1 reads SGHTA; CDR2 reads FQGNSA. The V gene end was trimmed by 0 bases and the J gene end by 6 bases; junction bases not matched to a gene: 4. The CDR3 runs to 17 residues. CDR3 loop: CASSLASGTSGSNEQFF. Written as DNA, the CDR3 is TGTGCCAGCAGCTTAGCCTCCGGGACTAGCGGGAGCAATGAGCAGTTCTTC.

The chain has TRBV15 and TRBJ2-3; 10 nucleotides match TRBD2. Looked up from germline, CDR1 is LNHNV and CDR2 is YYDKDF (reference sequence). The CDR3 contains 16 residues. Trimming at V came to 0 bases and at J to 4 bases, leaving 4 bases not matched to a gene. The CDR3, as DNA: TGTGCCACCAGCAGAGAGTTAAGCGGGAGGGCAGATACGCAGTATTTT. Amino acids: CATSRELSGRADTQYF.

At least ten counts were recorded for this clonotype. The chain uses TRBV7-2 and TRBJ2-5; 8 bases match TRBD2. CDR1 is SGHTA, CDR2 FQGNSA, per germline. CDR3 length equals 14 residues. Trimming removed 6 bases from V and 5 bases from J; junction bases left unmatched: 8. CDR3 loop: CASRAAGVGETQYF. In nucleotides, the CDR3 is TGTGCCAGCAGGGCAGCGGGAGTCGGGGAGACCCAGTACTTC.

V and J are TRBV29-1 and TRBJ2-7, with a possible D match to TRBD1 (5 bases). V was pared by 1 base and J by 2 bases, with 15 bases between. This CDR3 has 15 residues. CDR1 is SQVTM, CDR2 ANQGSEA, per germline. The CDR3 here is CSVEGGTGPTYEQYF. The CDR3, as DNA: TGCAGCGTTGAAGGAGGAACAGGTCCGACCTACGAGCAGTACTTC.

This chain links TRBV12-5 with TRBJ1-1; D is unclear. CDR1 is LGHNT, CDR2 FRNRAP, per germline. Trimming removed 2 bases from V and 1 base from J, with 5 bases in between. The CDR3 has 13 residues. The CDR3 sequence is CASGLQKNTEAFF. CDR3 nucleotides: TGTGCTAGTGGTTTGCAAAAGAACACTGAAGCTTTCTTT.

This clonotype came up many times. The J gene is TRBJ2-1, the V gene TRBV12-3 or TRBV12-4; D is ambiguous. The CDR3 is 14 amino acids. Between the trimmed V and J ends, which lost 10 bases and 0 bases, there was a span of 13 bases. CDR3 DNA sequence: TGTGCCACCAGCAGCTCGGTCTCCTACAATGAGCAGTTCTTC. Protein product: CATSSSVSYNEQFF.

The chain carries TRBV6-5 and TRBJ2-1, with 12 nucleotides matching TRBD2. This CDR3 contains 14 residues. Germline CDR1 is MNHEY and CDR2 is SVGAGI. Trimming removed 7 bases from V and 9 bases from J; junction bases left unmatched: 7. DNA of the CDR3: TGTGCCAGCACCTCTAGCGGGAGGGGTAGTGAGCAGTTCTTC. It encodes CASTSSGRGSEQFF.

This clonotype appeared a few times. This chain links TRBV7-9 with TRBJ1-2, with 8 bases identical to TRBD1. Per the germline V gene, CDR1 is SEHNR and CDR2 is FQNEAQ (reference sequence). This CDR3 is 15 amino acids long. With V trimmed by 3 bases and J by 4 bases, 7 bases remained unmatched. CDR3 in DNA: TGTGCCAGCAGCTTGACTAGAGACAGGGGCTATGGCTACACCTTC. Its protein is CASSLTRDRGYGYTF.

The V gene is TRBV20-1, the J gene TRBJ2-5; the match to TRBD1 covers 7 bases. Germline V gene lookup returns CDR1 DFQATT and CDR2 SNEGSKA (reference sequence). V lost 1 base, J lost 2 bases, and 4 bases stayed unmatched. The CDR3 runs to 14 residues. CDR3 residues: CSARGGTAQETQYF. CDR3 bases: TGCAGTGCTAGAGGTGGGACAGCGCAAGAGACCCAGTACTTC.

The gene calls are TRBV11-2 and TRBJ1-1, with D perhaps TRBD1 (5 bases). Germline lookup yields CDR1 SGHAT and CDR2 FQNNGV. The CDR3 is made up of 16 amino acids. The V end was cut by 4 bases, the J end by 2 bases, with 17 bases between. CDR3 region: CASSSRAPGSNTEAFF. The CDR3, as DNA: TGTGCCAGCAGCTCTCGGGCTCCAGGGTCAAACACTGAAGCTTTCTTT. Variable domain in full (rest from reference TRBV11-2 and TRBJ1-1): EAGVAQSPRYKIIEKRQSVAFWCNPISGHATLYWYQQILGQGPKLLIQFQNNGVVDDSQLPKDRFSAERLKGVDSTLKIQPAKLEDSAVYLCASSSRAPGSNTEAFFGQGTRLTVV.

The chain recombines TRBV19 with TRBJ1-6; D is unclear. The CDR3 runs 15 residues. Between the trimmed V and J ends, which lost 6 bases and 5 bases, there was a span of 14 bases. Germline loops: CDR1 LNHDA, CDR2 SQIVND (reference sequence). The CDR3 is CASSQPLRNNSPLHF. CDR3 nucleotide sequence: TGTGCCAGTAGCCAGCCTTTGAGGAATAATTCACCCCTCCACTTT.